This TCR beta chain was recorded in a study of immune reconstitution after stem cell transplant in scleroderma (dated by TCRdb to 2016 to 2017). The CDR3 goes from the cysteine to the phenylalanine over 14 residues. Only the CDR3 region is kept as DNA, spanning 42 bases read in frame from base 1. CDR1 and CDR2 are drawn from the germline V gene: MDHEN, SYDVKM. The method was RT-PCR. Sequencing relied on an Illumina MiSeq. TCRdb reran the public reads through fastp at Q25 and MiXCR, keeping productive beta chains. CDR3 protein duplicates are merged, each entry listing the most common genes and DNA. Here the sample has fewer than 5,000 distinct CDR3 sequences; 8.5% occur a single time. Together, the top ten hold about 4.2% of the sample. Points on this clonotype: Its cognate antigen has yet to be identified. The junction and the germline gene differ at one end; a read error may be behind it.

The rearranged chain carries TRBV28 and TRBJ2-7; a tentative D match to TRBD2 spans 6 bases. This TCR came from a male donor with systemic sclerosis. Sampling was carried out before or after autologous hematopoietic stem cell transplantation (not recorded which). The DNA reads as follows: TGTGCCAGCAAACCGGGAGTAACCTCCTGCGAGCAGTACTTC. Translation gives CASKPGVTSCEQYF.